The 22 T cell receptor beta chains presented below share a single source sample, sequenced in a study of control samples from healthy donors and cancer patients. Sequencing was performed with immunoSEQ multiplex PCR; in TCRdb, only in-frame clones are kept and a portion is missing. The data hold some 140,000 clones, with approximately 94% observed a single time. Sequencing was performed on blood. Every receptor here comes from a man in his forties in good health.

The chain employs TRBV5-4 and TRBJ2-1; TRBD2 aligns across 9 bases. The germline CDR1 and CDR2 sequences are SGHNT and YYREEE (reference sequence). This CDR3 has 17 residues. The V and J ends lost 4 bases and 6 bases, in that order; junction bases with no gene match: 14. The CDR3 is CASSPGTSRSRVNEQFF. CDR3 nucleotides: TGTGCCAGCAGCCCAGGGACTAGCCGAAGTAGGGTCAATGAGCAGTTCTTC.

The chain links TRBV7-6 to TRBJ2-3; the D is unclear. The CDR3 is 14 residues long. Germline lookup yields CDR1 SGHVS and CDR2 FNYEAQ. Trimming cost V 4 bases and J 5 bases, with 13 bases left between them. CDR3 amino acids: CASSYRPSQDTQYF. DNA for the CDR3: TGTGCCAGCAGCTACAGACCCTCCCAAGATACGCAGTATTTT. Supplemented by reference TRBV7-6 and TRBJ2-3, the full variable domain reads GAGVSQSPRYKVTKRGQDVALRCDPISGHVSLYWYRQALGQGPEFLTYFNYEAQQDKSGLPNDRFSAERPEGSISTLTIQRTEQRDSAMYRCASSYRPSQDTQYFGPGTRLTVL.

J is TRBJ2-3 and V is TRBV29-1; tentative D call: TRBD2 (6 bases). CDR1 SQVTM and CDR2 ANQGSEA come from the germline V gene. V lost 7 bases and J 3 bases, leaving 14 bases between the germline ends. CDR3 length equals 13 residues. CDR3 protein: CSADSGITDTQYF. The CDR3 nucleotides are TGCAGCGCCGATAGCGGAATTACAGATACGCAGTATTTT.

CDR3 in DNA: TGTGCCAGCAGTGAAAGGATAGGGGGTTATGGCTACACCTTC. It is translated as CASSERIGGYGYTF. The J gene is TRBJ1-2, the V gene TRBV6-1, with D perhaps matching TRBD1 (6 bases). V was shortened by 2 bases and J by 5 bases, with 12 bases between the two germline ends. This CDR3 spans 14 amino acids. In germline, CDR1 is MNHNS, CDR2 SASEGT.

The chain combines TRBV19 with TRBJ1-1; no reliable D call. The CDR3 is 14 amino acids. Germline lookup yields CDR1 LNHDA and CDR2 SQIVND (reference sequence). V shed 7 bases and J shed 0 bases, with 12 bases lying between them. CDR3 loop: CASTPTAMNTEAFF. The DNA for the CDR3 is TGTGCCAGTACCCCCACAGCGATGAACACTGAAGCTTTCTTT.

The CDR3 spells CASRPQRAGQALRSAEKLFF. The CDR3 DNA sequence: TGTGCCAGTAGGCCCCAAAGGGCGGGACAGGCTTTACGATCTGCAGAAAAACTGTTTTTT. The rearrangement links TRBV19 to TRBJ1-4; 8 bases align to TRBD1. The CDR3 has 20 residues. Germline CDR1 is LNHDA and CDR2 is SQIVND (reference sequence). V lost 6 bases to trimming and J lost 8 bases; unmatched junction nucleotides: 26.

In nucleotides, the CDR3 is TGTGCCTGGAGCCGCGGACCGCAACCCTACGAGCAGTACTTC. This codes for CAWSRGPQPYEQYF. The gene calls are TRBV30 and TRBJ2-7; D not certain. The CDR3 loop spans 14 amino acids. The V and J ends lost 3 bases and 2 bases respectively, with 14 bases between them. The germline gives CDR1 GTSNPN, CDR2 SVGIG (reference sequence).

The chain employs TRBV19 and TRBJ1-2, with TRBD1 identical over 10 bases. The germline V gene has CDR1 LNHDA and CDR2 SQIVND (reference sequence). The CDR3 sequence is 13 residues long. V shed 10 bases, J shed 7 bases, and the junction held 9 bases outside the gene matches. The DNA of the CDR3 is TGTGCCACCCTGGGACAGGGGTGGGCTGGCTACACCTTC. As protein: CATLGQGWAGYTF.

The CDR3 DNA is TGTGCCAGCAGTGAATTTCCCGACGCAGGCACTGAAGCTTTCTTT. Protein sequence: CASSEFPDAGTEAFF. The chain has TRBV6-1 and TRBJ1-1; D not certain. V lost 2 bases to trimming and J lost 4 bases, with 14 bases between them. This CDR3 is built from 15 residues. The germline V gene encodes CDR1 MNHNS and CDR2 SASEGT.

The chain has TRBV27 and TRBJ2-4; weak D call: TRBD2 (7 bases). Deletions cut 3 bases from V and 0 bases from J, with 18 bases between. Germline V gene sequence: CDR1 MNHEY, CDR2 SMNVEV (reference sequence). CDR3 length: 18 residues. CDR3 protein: CASSFRGAGAGAKNIQYF. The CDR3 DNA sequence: TGTGCCAGCAGTTTTAGGGGTGCGGGGGCGGGAGCCAAAAACATTCAGTACTTC.

The CDR3 DNA sequence: TGTGCCAGCAACTCCGGGGGCTACGAGCAGTACTTC. Translated: CASNSGGYEQYF. The rearrangement joins TRBV28 to TRBJ2-7; possibly TRBD2 for D (6 bases). Trimming left V 7 bases short and J 3 bases short, with 10 bases between. The CDR3 is 12 residues long. Germline CDR1 reads MDHEN; CDR2 reads SYDVKM.

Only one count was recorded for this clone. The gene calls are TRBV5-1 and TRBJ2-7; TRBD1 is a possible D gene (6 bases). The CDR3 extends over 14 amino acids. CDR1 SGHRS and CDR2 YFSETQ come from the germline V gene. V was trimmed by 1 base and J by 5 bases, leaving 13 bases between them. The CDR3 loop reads CASSLNAGVNEQYF. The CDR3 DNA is TGCGCCAGCAGCTTGAACGCAGGGGTCAACGAGCAGTACTTC.

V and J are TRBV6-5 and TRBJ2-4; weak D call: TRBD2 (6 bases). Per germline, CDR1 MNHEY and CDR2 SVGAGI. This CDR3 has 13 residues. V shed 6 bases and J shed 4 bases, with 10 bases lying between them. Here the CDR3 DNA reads TGTGCCAGCAGCCCGGGAGTAAAAAACATTCAGTACTTC. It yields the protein CASSPGVKNIQYF.

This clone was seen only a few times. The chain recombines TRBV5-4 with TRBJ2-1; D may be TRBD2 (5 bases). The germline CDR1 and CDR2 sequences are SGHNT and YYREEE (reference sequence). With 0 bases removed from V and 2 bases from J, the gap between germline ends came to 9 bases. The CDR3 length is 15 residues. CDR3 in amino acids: CASSLGGAAYNEQFF. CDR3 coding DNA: TGTGCCAGCAGCTTGGGAGGAGCGGCCTACAATGAGCAGTTCTTC.

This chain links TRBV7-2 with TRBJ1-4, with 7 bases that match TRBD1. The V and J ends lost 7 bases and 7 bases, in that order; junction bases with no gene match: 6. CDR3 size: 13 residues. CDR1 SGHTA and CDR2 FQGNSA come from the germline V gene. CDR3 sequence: CASNRGRGEKLFF. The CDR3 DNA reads TGTGCCAGCAACAGGGGTCGGGGTGAAAAACTGTTTTTT.

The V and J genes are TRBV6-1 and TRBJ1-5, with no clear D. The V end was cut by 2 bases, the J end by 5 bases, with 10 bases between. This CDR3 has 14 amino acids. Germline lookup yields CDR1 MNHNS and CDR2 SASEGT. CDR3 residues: CASSELGGYQPQHF. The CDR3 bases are TGTGCCAGCAGTGAATTGGGAGGGTATCAGCCCCAGCATTTT.

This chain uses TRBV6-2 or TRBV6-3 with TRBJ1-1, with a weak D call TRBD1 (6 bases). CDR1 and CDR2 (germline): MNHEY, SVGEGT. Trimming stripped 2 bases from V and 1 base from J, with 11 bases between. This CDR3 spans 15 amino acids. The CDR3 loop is CASSYRGAGNTEAFF. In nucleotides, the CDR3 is TGTGCCAGCAGTTACCGGGGGGCAGGGAACACTGAAGCTTTCTTT.

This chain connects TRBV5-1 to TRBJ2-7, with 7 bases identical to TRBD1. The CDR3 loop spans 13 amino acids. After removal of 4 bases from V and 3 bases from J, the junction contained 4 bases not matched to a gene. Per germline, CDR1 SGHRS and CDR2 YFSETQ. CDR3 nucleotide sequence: TGCGCCAGCAGCGGCTCAGGGGGCTACGAGCAGTACTTC. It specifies CASSGSGGYEQYF. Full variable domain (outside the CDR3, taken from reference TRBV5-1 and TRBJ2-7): KAGVTQTPRYLIKTRGQQVTLSCSPISGHRSVSWYQQTPGQGLQFLFEYFSETQRNKGNFPGRFSGRQFSNSRSEMNVSTLELGDSALYLCASSGSGGYEQYFGPGTRLTVT.

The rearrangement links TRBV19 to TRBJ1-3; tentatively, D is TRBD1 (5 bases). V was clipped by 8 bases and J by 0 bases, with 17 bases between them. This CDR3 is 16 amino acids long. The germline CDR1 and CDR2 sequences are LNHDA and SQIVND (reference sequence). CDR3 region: CASSRPGELSGNTIYF. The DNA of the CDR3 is TGTGCCAGTTCCCGGCCGGGGGAACTCTCTGGAAACACCATATATTTT.

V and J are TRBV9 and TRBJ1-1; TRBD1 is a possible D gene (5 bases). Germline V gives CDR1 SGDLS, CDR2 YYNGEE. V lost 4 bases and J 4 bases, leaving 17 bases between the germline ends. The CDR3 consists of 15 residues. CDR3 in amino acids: CASSKGGAVGTEAFF. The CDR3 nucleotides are TGTGCCAGCAGCAAGGGCGGGGCGGTGGGCACTGAAGCTTTCTTT.

CDR3 loop: CASSLWGVGEKLFF. The CDR3 DNA reads as TGTGCCAGCAGCTTGTGGGGAGTGGGTGAAAAACTGTTTTTT. V is TRBV7-8 and J is TRBJ1-4; D is unresolved. V shed 3 bases and J shed 7 bases, with 12 bases lying between them. CDR1 is SGHVS and CDR2 is FQNEAQ in the germline V gene. CDR3 size: 14 residues.

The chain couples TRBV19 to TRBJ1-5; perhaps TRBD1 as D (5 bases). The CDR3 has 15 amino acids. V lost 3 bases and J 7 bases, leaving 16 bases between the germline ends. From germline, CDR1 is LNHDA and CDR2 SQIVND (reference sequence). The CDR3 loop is CASSIGGGAKQPQHF. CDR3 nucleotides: TGTGCCAGTAGTATTGGGGGTGGAGCCAAGCAGCCCCAGCATTTT.